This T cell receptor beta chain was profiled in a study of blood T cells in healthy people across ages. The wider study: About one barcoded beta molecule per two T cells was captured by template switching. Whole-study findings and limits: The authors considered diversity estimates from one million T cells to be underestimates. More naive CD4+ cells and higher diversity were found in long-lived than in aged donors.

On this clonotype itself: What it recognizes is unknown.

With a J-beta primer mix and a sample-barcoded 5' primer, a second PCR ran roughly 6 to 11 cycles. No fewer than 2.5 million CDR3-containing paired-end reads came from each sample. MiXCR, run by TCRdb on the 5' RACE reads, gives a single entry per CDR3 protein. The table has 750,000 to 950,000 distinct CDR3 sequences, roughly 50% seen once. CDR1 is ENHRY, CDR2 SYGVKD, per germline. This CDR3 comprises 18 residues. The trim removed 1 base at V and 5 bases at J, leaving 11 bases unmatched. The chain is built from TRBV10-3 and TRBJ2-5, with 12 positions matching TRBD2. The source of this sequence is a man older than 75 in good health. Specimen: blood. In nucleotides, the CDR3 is TGTGCCATCAGTGAGTTTCCCACTAGCGGGAGGAGAGGGGAGACCCAGTACTTC. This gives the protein CAISEFPTSGRRGETQYF.